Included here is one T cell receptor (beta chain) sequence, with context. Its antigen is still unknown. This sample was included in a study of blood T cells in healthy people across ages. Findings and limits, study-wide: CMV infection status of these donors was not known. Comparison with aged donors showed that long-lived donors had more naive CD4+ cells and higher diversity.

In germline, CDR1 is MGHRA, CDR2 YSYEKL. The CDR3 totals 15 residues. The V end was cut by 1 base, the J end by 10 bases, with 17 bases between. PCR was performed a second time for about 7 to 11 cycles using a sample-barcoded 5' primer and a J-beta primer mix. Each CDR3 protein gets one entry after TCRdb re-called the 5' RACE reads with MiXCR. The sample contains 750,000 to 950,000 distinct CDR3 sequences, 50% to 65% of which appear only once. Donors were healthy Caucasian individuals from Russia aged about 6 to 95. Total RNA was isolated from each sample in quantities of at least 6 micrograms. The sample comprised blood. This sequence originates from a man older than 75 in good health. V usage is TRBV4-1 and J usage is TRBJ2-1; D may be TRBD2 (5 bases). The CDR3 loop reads CASSQGLARSYEQFF. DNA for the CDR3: TGCGCCAGCAGCCAAGGTCTAGCTCGGTCCTACGAGCAGTTCTTC.